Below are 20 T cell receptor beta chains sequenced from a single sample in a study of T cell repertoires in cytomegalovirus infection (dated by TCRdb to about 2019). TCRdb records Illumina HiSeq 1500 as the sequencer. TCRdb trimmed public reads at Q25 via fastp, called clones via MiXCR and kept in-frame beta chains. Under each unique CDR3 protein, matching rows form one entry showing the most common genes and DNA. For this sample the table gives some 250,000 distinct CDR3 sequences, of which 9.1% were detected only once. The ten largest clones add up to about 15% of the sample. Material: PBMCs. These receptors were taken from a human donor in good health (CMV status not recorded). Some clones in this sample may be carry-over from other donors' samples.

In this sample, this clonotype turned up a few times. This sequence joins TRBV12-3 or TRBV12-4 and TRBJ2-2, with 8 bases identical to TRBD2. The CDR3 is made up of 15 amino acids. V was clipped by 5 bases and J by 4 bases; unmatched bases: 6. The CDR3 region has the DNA TGTGCCAGCAGTAGAACGGGAGGGATCACCGGGGAGCTGTTTTTT. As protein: CASSRTGGITGELFF.

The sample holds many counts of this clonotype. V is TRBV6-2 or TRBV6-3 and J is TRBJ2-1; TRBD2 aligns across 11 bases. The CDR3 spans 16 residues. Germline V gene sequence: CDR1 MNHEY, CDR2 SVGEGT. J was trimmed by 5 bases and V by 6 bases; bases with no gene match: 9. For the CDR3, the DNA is TGTGCCAGCAGAAACCCGGGACTAGCGGACCACAATGAGCAGTTCTTC. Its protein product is CASRNPGLADHNEQFF.

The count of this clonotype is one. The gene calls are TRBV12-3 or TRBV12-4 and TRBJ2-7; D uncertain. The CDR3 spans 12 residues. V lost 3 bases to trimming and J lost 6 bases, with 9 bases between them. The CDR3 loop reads CASSFSHLEQYF. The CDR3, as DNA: TGTGCCAGCAGTTTTTCCCATCTCGAGCAGTACTTC.

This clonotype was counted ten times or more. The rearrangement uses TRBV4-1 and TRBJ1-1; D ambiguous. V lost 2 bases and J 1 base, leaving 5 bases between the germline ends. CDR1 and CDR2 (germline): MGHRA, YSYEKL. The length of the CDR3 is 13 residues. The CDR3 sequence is CASSQKGNTEAFF. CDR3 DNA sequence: TGCGCCAGCAGCCAAAAGGGGAACACTGAAGCTTTCTTT.

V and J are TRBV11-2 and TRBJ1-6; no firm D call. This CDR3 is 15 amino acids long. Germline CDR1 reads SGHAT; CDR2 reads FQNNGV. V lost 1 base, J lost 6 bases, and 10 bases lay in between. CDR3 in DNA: TGTGCCAGCAGCTTAGCTTCCCTTTCTAATTCACCCCTCCACTTT. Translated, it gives CASSLASLSNSPLHF. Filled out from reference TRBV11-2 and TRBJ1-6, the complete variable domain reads EAGVAQSPRYKIIEKRQSVAFWCNPISGHATLYWYQQILGQGPKLLIQFQNNGVVDDSQLPKDRFSAERLKGVDSTLKIQPAKLEDSAVYLCASSLASLSNSPLHFGNGTRLTVT.

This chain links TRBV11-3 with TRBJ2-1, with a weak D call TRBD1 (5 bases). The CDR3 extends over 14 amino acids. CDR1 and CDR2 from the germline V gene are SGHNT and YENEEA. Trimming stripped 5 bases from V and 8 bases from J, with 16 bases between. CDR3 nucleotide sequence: TGTGCCAGCAGCGACCGGACAAGGCTTTATGAGCAGTTCTTC. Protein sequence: CASSDRTRLYEQFF.

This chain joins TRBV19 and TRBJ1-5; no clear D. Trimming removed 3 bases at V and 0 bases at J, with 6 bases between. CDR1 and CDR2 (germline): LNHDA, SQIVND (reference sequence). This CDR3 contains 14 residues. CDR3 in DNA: TGTGCCAGTAGTATCCAGTTTAGCAATCAGCCCCAGCATTTT. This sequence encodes CASSIQFSNQPQHF. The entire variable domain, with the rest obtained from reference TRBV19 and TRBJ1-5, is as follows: DGGITQSPKYLFRKEGQNVTLSCEQNLNHDAMYWYRQDPGQGLRLIYYSQIVNDFQKGDIAEGYSVSREKKESFPLTVTSAQKNPTAFYLCASSIQFSNQPQHFGDGTRLSIL.

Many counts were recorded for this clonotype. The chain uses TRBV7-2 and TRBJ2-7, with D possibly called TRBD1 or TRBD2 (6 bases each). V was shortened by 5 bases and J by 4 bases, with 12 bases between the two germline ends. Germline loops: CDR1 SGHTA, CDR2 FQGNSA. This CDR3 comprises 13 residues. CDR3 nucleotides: TGTGCCAGCAGCCCCCAAGGGGGGTACGAGCAGTACTTC. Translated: CASSPQGGYEQYF.

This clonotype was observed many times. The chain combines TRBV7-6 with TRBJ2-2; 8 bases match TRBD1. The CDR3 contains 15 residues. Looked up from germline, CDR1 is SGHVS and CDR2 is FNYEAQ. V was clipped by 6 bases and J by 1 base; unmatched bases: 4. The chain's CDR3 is CASSPTGVNTGELFF. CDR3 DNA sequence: TGTGCCAGCAGTCCGACAGGGGTGAACACCGGGGAGCTGTTTTTT.

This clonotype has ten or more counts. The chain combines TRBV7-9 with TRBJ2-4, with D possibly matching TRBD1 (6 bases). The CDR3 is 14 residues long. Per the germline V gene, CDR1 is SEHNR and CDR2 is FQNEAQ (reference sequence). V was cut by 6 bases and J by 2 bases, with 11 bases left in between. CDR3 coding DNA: TGTGCCAGCAGTCTACAGGGTACCAAAAACATTCAGTACTTC. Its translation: CASSLQGTKNIQYF.

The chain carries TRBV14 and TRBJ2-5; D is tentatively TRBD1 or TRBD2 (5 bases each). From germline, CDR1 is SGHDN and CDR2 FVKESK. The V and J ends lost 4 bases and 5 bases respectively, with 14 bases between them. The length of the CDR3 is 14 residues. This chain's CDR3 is CASSPLGVLETQYF. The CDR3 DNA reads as TGTGCCAGCAGCCCGTTGGGGGTTTTGGAGACCCAGTACTTC. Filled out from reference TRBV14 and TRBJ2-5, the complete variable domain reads EAGVTQFPSHSVIEKGQTVTLRCDPISGHDNLYWYRRVMGKEIKFLLHFVKESKQDESGMPNNRFLAERTGGTYSTLKVQPAELEDSGVYFCASSPLGVLETQYFGPGTRLLVL.

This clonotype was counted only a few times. DNA for the CDR3: TGCAGCGGGGGACAGGGGAACACTGAAGCTTTCTTT. Encoded protein: CSGGQGNTEAFF. The gene calls are TRBV29-1 and TRBJ1-1; 9 positions match TRBD1. V trimming: 7 bases; J trimming: 1 base; junction bases outside the gene matches: 1. This CDR3 spans 12 amino acids. Germline V gene lookup returns CDR1 SQVTM and CDR2 ANQGSEA. The full variable domain, its missing parts supplied by reference TRBV29-1 and TRBJ1-1, is SAVISQKPSRDICQRGTSLTIQCQVDSQVTMMFWYRQQPGQSLTLIATANQGSEATYESGFVIDKFPISRPNLTFSTLTVSNMSPEDSSIYLCSGGQGNTEAFFGQGTRLTVV.

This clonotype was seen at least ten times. Here the CDR3 reads CASSPMPANTGELFF. As DNA, the CDR3 is TGTGCCAGCAGCCCCATGCCCGCGAACACCGGGGAGCTGTTTTTT. The gene calls are TRBV7-2 and TRBJ2-2; no definite D call. CDR1 and CDR2 (germline): SGHTA, FQGNSA. CDR3 size: 15 residues. Trimming shortened V by 5 bases and J by 0 bases, and 10 bases separated the two germline ends.

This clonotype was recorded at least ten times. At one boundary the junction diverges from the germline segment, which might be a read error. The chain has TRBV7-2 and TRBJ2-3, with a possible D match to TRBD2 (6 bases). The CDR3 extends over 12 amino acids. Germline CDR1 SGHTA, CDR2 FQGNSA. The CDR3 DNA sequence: TGTGCCAGCACCTATCCAACGGAAGGGCTAGCGTTT. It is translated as CASTYPTEGLAF.

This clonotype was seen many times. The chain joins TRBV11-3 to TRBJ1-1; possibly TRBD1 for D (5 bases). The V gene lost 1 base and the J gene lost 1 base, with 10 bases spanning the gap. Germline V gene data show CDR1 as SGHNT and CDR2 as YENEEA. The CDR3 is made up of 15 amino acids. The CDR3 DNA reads TGTGCCAGCAGCTTAGGGGGGATTTCGAACACTGAAGCTTTCTTT. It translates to CASSLGGISNTEAFF.

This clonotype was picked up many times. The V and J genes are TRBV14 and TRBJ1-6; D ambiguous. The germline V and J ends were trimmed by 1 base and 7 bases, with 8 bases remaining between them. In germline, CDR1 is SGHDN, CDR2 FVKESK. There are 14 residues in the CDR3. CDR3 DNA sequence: TGTGCCAGCAGCCAAGTAAGCAACAATTCACCCCTCCACTTT. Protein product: CASSQVSNNSPLHF.

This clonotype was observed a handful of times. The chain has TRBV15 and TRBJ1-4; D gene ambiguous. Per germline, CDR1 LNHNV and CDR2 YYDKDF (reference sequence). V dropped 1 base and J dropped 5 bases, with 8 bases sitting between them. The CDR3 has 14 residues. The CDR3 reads CATSRGGGNEKLFF. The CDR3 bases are TGTGCCACCAGCAGAGGAGGTGGGAATGAAAAACTGTTTTTT.

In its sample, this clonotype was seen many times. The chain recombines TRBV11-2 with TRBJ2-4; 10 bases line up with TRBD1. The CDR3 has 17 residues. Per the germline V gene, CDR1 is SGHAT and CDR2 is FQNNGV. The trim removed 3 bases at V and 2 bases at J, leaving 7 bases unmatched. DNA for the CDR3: TGTGCCAGCAGCTTCCGGGACAGGGGACTTACCAAAAACATTCAGTACTTC. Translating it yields CASSFRDRGLTKNIQYF.

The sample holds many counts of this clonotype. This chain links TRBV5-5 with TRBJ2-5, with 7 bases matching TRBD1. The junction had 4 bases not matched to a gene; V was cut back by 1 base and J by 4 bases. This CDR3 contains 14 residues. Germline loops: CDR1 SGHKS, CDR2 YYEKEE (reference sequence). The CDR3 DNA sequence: TGTGCCAGCAGCTTGCAGGGGGTACGAGAGACCCAGTACTTC. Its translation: CASSLQGVRETQYF.

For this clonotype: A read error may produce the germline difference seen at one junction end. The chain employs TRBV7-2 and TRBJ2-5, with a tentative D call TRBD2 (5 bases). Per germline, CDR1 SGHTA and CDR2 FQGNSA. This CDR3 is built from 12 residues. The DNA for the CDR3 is TGTGTCAGCGCGAGGGACCAAGAGACCCAGTACTTC. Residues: CVSARDQETQYF. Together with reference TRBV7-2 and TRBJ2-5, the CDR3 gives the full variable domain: GAGVSQSPSNKVTEKGKDVELRCDPISGHTALYWYRQSLGQGLEFLIYFQGNSAPDKSGLPSDRFSAERTGGSVSTLTIQRTQQEDSAVYLCVSARDQETQYFGPGTRLLVL.